This T cell receptor (beta chain) was captured by sequencing in a study of T cells in Graves' hyperthyroidism and ophthalmopathy. Amplification yielded TCR beta CDR3 regions, with RNA transcripts as the source. Carried out on the TCR CDR3, a first-round RT-PCR used the HTBI primer set. TCRdb re-called the multiplex PCR reads through MiXCR, storing one row per CDR3 protein. The table records about 620,000 distinct CDR3 sequences, 15% to 20% of them present only once. Graves' hyperthyroidism without ophthalmopathy progression within 18 months was termed stable. Uncontrolled infections, other autoimmune diseases, pregnancy or lactation led to exclusion of patients. This clonotype was counted many times. Antigen specificity is unknown. Overall study findings and caveats: Most clonotypes that expanded in the thyroid above 0.001 also showed up in blood.

V was pared by 7 bases and J by 5 bases, with 15 bases between. CDR1 is SNHLY, CDR2 FYNNEI, per germline. This CDR3 spans 13 amino acids. Sequenced material: blood. This clonotype was obtained from a woman in her 30s with Graves' hyperthyroidism. This chain joins TRBV2 and TRBJ2-7; the D gene is possibly TRBD2 (5 bases). The CDR3 here is CASTKDWADEQYF. The CDR3 DNA follows: TGTGCCAGCACTAAGGACTGGGCTGACGAGCAGTACTTC. Full variable domain (remainder filled in from reference TRBV2 and TRBJ2-7): EPEVTQTPSHQVTQMGQEVILRCVPISNHLYFYWYRQILGQKVEFLVSFYNNEISEKSEIFDDQFSVERPDGSNFTLKIRSTKLEDSAMYFCASTKDWADEQYFGPGTRLTVT.